Listed below are T cell receptor beta chains from one sample, sequenced in a study of T-cell reconstitution after alpha-beta-depleted transplantation in children. From the PCR reads, TCRdb called clonotypes with MiXCR, one entry per CDR3 protein. This table holds fewer than 450,000 distinct CDR3 sequences, around 15% found once. The source was PBMCs, mostly from graft donor cells, collected 360 days after TCRalphabeta/CD19-depleted stem cell transplant. The receptors here all came from a male patient between 2 and 10 years old who had a stem cell transplant for acute lymphoblastic leukemia, so the T cells may come from the graft donor. Each CDR3 is given with its conserved first and last residue. The D gene is left open where the match is weak. Some rows mark clone size as missing; the rest say once, few, many or name a class of expanded clone.

abundance: few
j_gene: TRBJ2-6
v_gene: TRBV20-1
d_gene: .
CDR3nt: TGCAGTGCTAGAGAGCGCCGGAGCTCTGGGGCCAACGTCCTGACTTTC
CDR3aa: CSARERRSSGANVLTF

abundance: .
j_gene: TRBJ2-1
v_gene: TRBV29-1
d_gene: .
CDR3nt: TGCAGCGTTGGGGACCGGATGGGCAATGAGCAGTTCTTC
CDR3aa: CSVGDRMGNEQFF

abundance: .
j_gene: TRBJ2-2
v_gene: TRBV6-5
d_gene: .
CDR3nt: TGTGCCAGCAGTTACTCTAGCGGATACACCGGGGAGCTGTTTTTT
CDR3aa: CASSYSSGYTGELFF

abundance: few
j_gene: TRBJ2-1
v_gene: TRBV9
d_gene: TRBD1
CDR3nt: TGTGCCAGCAGCCGACCCCGGACAGGGAATAGGTACAATGAGCAGTTCTTC
CDR3aa: CASSRPRTGNRYNEQFF

abundance: .
j_gene: TRBJ2-2
v_gene: TRBV11-2
d_gene: TRBD2
CDR3nt: TGTGCCAGCAGGCCGGGACTAGCGGGTTGGAACACCGGGGAGCTGTTTTTT
CDR3aa: CASRPGLAGWNTGELFF

abundance: many
j_gene: TRBJ1-3
v_gene: TRBV7-2
d_gene: .
CDR3nt: TGTGCCAGCAGCTCAAGCTCTGGAAACACCATATATTTT
CDR3aa: CASSSSSGNTIYF

abundance: few
j_gene: TRBJ1-5
v_gene: TRBV12-3/TRBV12-4
d_gene: .
CDR3nt: TGTGCCAGCAGTCCAGGACTGGGCGGGCAGCCCCAGCATTTT
CDR3aa: CASSPGLGGQPQHF

abundance: many
j_gene: TRBJ2-1
v_gene: TRBV6-1
d_gene: TRBD2
CDR3nt: TGTGCCAGCAGTAAACTAGCGCCTTCCTACAATGAGCAGTTCTTC
CDR3aa: CASSKLAPSYNEQFF

abundance: .
j_gene: TRBJ2-6
v_gene: TRBV12-3/TRBV12-4
d_gene: TRBD2
CDR3nt: TGTGCCAGCAGTTTAACTAGCGGAAGGACGGGGGCCAACGTCCTGACTTTC
CDR3aa: CASSLTSGRTGANVLTF

abundance: .
j_gene: TRBJ2-3
v_gene: TRBV6-5
d_gene: .
CDR3nt: TGTGCCAGCAGTTATAGCGGCGCTACAGATACGCAGTATTTT
CDR3aa: CASSYSGATDTQYF

abundance: many
j_gene: TRBJ2-7
v_gene: TRBV28
d_gene: .
CDR3nt: TGTGCCAGCAGTTCCCTGACTAAACCCTCCTACGAGCAGTACTTC
CDR3aa: CASSSLTKPSYEQYF

abundance: .
j_gene: TRBJ1-2
v_gene: TRBV28
d_gene: TRBD1
CDR3nt: TGTGCCAGCAGTTTACTCCTCGCAGGGGGTTATGGCTACACCTTC
CDR3aa: CASSLLLAGGYGYTF

abundance: few
j_gene: TRBJ1-1
v_gene: TRBV6-2/TRBV6-3
d_gene: .
CDR3nt: TGTGCCAGCAGTTCCGTCGAGAACACTGAAGCTTTCTTT
CDR3aa: CASSSVENTEAFF

abundance: .
j_gene: TRBJ2-1
v_gene: TRBV4-3
d_gene: .
CDR3nt: TGCGCCAGCAGCCAACTAGTAAGGTACAATGAGCAGTTCTTC
CDR3aa: CASSQLVRYNEQFF

abundance: .
j_gene: TRBJ2-1
v_gene: TRBV4-1
d_gene: .
CDR3nt: TGCGCCAGCAGCCGCGGACAGGCTACGCGGGGGTCAAATGAGCAGTTCTTC
CDR3aa: CASSRGQATRGSNEQFF

abundance: once
j_gene: TRBJ2-3
v_gene: TRBV6-2/TRBV6-3
d_gene: .
CDR3nt: TGTGCCAGCAGTTACACGCTCCACGCAGCATATACGCAGTATTTT
CDR3aa: CASSYTLHAAYTQYF

abundance: .
j_gene: TRBJ2-6
v_gene: TRBV2
d_gene: TRBD1
CDR3nt: TGTGCCAGCAGGCTGGACAGGCTCCTGTCTGGGGCCAACGTCCTGACTTTC
CDR3aa: CASRLDRLLSGANVLTF

abundance: few
j_gene: TRBJ2-3
v_gene: TRBV18
d_gene: .
CDR3nt: TGTGCCAGCTCACCAGCTGTTGGAGGGGAAGCAGATACGCAGTATTTT
CDR3aa: CASSPAVGGEADTQYF

abundance: many
j_gene: TRBJ2-3
v_gene: TRBV24-1
d_gene: .
CDR3nt: TGTGCCACCAGTGATTTCCGAGATACGCAGTATTTT
CDR3aa: CATSDFRDTQYF

abundance: .
j_gene: TRBJ1-5
v_gene: TRBV27
d_gene: TRBD1
CDR3nt: TGTTCCAGCAGAGAGACAGGGAGGAATCAGCCCCAGCATTTT
CDR3aa: CSSRETGRNQPQHF

abundance: .
j_gene: TRBJ1-5
v_gene: TRBV28
d_gene: .
CDR3nt: TGTGCCAGCAGTCAATACACAGGGCTGCTCAATCAGCCCCAGCATTTT
CDR3aa: CASSQYTGLLNQPQHF

abundance: .
j_gene: TRBJ2-7
v_gene: TRBV27
d_gene: .
CDR3nt: TGTGCCAGCAGTTTATCGTACACTGGAGCATACGAGCAGTACTTC
CDR3aa: CASSLSYTGAYEQYF

abundance: few
j_gene: TRBJ2-3
v_gene: TRBV18
d_gene: TRBD1
CDR3nt: TGTGCCAGCTCGCCCTATTGGACAGGGGTGAATACGCAGTATTTT
CDR3aa: CASSPYWTGVNTQYF

abundance: .
j_gene: TRBJ2-1
v_gene: TRBV30
d_gene: .
CDR3nt: TGTGCCTGGAGTGCCGGTAGCAGGTCTGAGCAGTTCTTC
CDR3aa: CAWSAGSRSEQFF

abundance: many
j_gene: TRBJ2-5
v_gene: TRBV7-9
d_gene: .
CDR3nt: TGTGCCAGCACCCCCCGCCCTTGGGAGACCCAGTACTTC
CDR3aa: CASTPRPWETQYF

abundance: few
j_gene: TRBJ2-1
v_gene: TRBV11-2
d_gene: .
CDR3nt: TGTGCCAGCAGCAAAAGTGGTGAGCAGTTCTTC
CDR3aa: CASSKSGEQFF

abundance: few
j_gene: TRBJ2-3
v_gene: TRBV4-3
d_gene: .
CDR3nt: TGCGCCAGCAGCCAACGTCCGACAGATGCCCTCACAGATACGCAGTATTTT
CDR3aa: CASSQRPTDALTDTQYF

abundance: .
j_gene: TRBJ1-1
v_gene: TRBV7-9
d_gene: .
CDR3nt: TGTGCCAGCAGCTTACTCACAAACACTGAAGCTTTCTTT
CDR3aa: CASSLLTNTEAFF

abundance: .
j_gene: TRBJ2-2
v_gene: TRBV4-3
d_gene: .
CDR3nt: TGCGCCAGCAGCCAAGATGGGGGGCTGGCCGGGGAGCTGTTTTTT
CDR3aa: CASSQDGGLAGELFF

abundance: few
j_gene: TRBJ2-1
v_gene: TRBV11-1
d_gene: TRBD2
CDR3nt: TGTGCCAGCAGCTTACCCGTCCGGACTAGCGGGATTTTCGATGAGCAGTTCTTC
CDR3aa: CASSLPVRTSGIFDEQFF

abundance: .
j_gene: TRBJ1-1
v_gene: TRBV6-1
d_gene: .
CDR3nt: TGTGCCAGCAGTCGAGACGGGACTGAAGCTTTCTTT
CDR3aa: CASSRDGTEAFF

abundance: .
j_gene: TRBJ2-7
v_gene: TRBV7-6
d_gene: TRBD2
CDR3nt: TGTGCCAGCAGCTTCAATACTAGCGGGACGACCTACGAGCAGTACTTC
CDR3aa: CASSFNTSGTTYEQYF

abundance: .
j_gene: TRBJ2-3
v_gene: TRBV20-1
d_gene: .
CDR3nt: TGCAGTGCTCCCGACCTAGTCCCTAACACAGATACGCAGTATTTT
CDR3aa: CSAPDLVPNTDTQYF